This is a list of T cell receptor beta chains from one sample in a study of cytomegalovirus exposure and HLA in healthy donors. Assay used: immunoSEQ multiplex PCR; TCRdb lists only in-frame clones, some missing. This table holds roughly 180,000 clones, more than 70% found once. The sequencing input was PBMCs. All receptors derive from a boy aged 5-17 years in good health and CMV-seronegative. Both conserved end residues are part of each CDR3. A D gene is named only where the DNA matches it firmly. The listing skips clone size in some rows; elsewhere it reads once, few, many or a size class.

V gene: TRBV7-7; J gene: TRBJ2-3; clone size: NA; D gene: NA; CDR3 DNA: TGTGCTAGCAGCTTGGGACACGCCGTTACGCAGTATTTT; CDR3 protein: CASSLGHAVTQYF
V gene: TRBV4-3; J gene: TRBJ2-5; clone size: NA; D gene: TRBD1; CDR3 DNA: TGCGCCAGCAGCCCCGGGACAGCCAGCCGGGGAGAGACCCAGTACTTC; CDR3 protein: CASSPGTASRGETQYF
V gene: TRBV2; J gene: TRBJ1-1; clone size: NA; D gene: NA; CDR3 DNA: TGTGCCAGCAGATATTCCCCGAACACTGAAGCTTTCTTT; CDR3 protein: CASRYSPNTEAFF
V gene: TRBV10-3; J gene: TRBJ2-1; clone size: NA; D gene: TRBD2; CDR3 DNA: TGTGCCATGAATCCCTCCGGCGGGAGCTCCTACAATGAGCAGTTCTTC; CDR3 protein: CAMNPSGGSSYNEQFF
V gene: TRBV4-3; J gene: TRBJ2-2; clone size: NA; D gene: TRBD1; CDR3 DNA: TGCGCCAGCAGCCAAGAGACAGGGGGCGCGAGCGGGGAGCTGTTTTTT; CDR3 protein: CASSQETGGASGELFF
V gene: TRBV19; J gene: TRBJ1-1; clone size: NA; D gene: NA; CDR3 DNA: TGTGCCAGTAGTGAACGCAGGGGAGATGAAGCTTTCTTT; CDR3 protein: CASSERRGDEAFF
V gene: TRBV7-2; J gene: TRBJ1-2; clone size: NA; D gene: NA; CDR3 DNA: TGTGCCAGCAGCCCCGGGGTTAACTATGGCTACACCTTC; CDR3 protein: CASSPGVNYGYTF
V gene: TRBV7-3; J gene: TRBJ2-1; clone size: NA; D gene: TRBD1; CDR3 DNA: TGTGCCAGCAGCTCCAGGACAGGGGGCGGCAATGAGCAGTTCTTC; CDR3 protein: CASSSRTGGGNEQFF
V gene: TRBV5-5; J gene: TRBJ2-7; clone size: NA; D gene: TRBD1; CDR3 DNA: TGTGCCAGCAGCTTTCGGACAGGAGCCTACGAGCAGTACTTC; CDR3 protein: CASSFRTGAYEQYF
V gene: TRBV5-4; J gene: TRBJ2-1; clone size: NA; D gene: NA; CDR3 DNA: TGTGCCAGCAGCCCAGGGGAATCGACTCTCCTTTCTGAGCAGTTCTTC; CDR3 protein: CASSPGESTLLSEQFF
V gene: TRBV6-1; J gene: TRBJ1-1; clone size: NA; D gene: TRBD1; CDR3 DNA: TGTGCCAGCATCCTCAGGGGGGTAAACACTGAAGCTTTCTTT; CDR3 protein: CASILRGVNTEAFF
V gene: TRBV5-1; J gene: TRBJ2-7; clone size: NA; D gene: TRBD1; CDR3 DNA: TGCGCCAGCAACCACAGGGGCCACGAGCAGTACTTC; CDR3 protein: CASNHRGHEQYF
V gene: TRBV11-2; J gene: TRBJ2-7; clone size: NA; D gene: NA; CDR3 DNA: TGTGCCAGCAGCATTTCCACCTACGAGCAGTACTTC; CDR3 protein: CASSISTYEQYF
V gene: TRBV6-1; J gene: TRBJ2-1; clone size: NA; D gene: NA; CDR3 DNA: TGTGCCAGCACCCCGGGGTACCCGAAGCAGTTCTTC; CDR3 protein: CASTPGYPKQFF
V gene: TRBV30; J gene: TRBJ2-3; clone size: NA; D gene: TRBD2; CDR3 DNA: TGTGCCTGGAGTATCGGGAGGGCCCCAGATACGCAGTATTTT; CDR3 protein: CAWSIGRAPDTQYF
V gene: TRBV28; J gene: TRBJ2-7; clone size: once; D gene: TRBD1; CDR3 DNA: TGTGCCAGCCCTGCCTTCGGGCAGGGGGTTTTGGAGGAGCAGTACTTC; CDR3 protein: CASPAFGQGVLEEQYF
V gene: TRBV7-2; J gene: TRBJ1-1; clone size: once; D gene: NA; CDR3 DNA: TGTGCCAGCAGCTCCGACATGAACACTGAAGCTTTCTTT; CDR3 protein: CASSSDMNTEAFF
V gene: TRBV6-6; J gene: TRBJ2-7; clone size: NA; D gene: TRBD1; CDR3 DNA: TGTGCCAGCAGTTATGGGACAGGGGGAAGCGAGCAGTACTTC; CDR3 protein: CASSYGTGGSEQYF
V gene: TRBV28; J gene: TRBJ2-7; clone size: NA; D gene: TRBD2; CDR3 DNA: TGTGCCAGCAGTTTCTTGACTAGCCGCGAGCAGTACTTC; CDR3 protein: CASSFLTSREQYF
V gene: TRBV2; J gene: TRBJ1-1; clone size: few; D gene: NA; CDR3 DNA: TGTGCCAGCACCTACTCGCTAGTGAACACTGAAGCTTTCTTT; CDR3 protein: CASTYSLVNTEAFF
V gene: TRBV5-6; J gene: TRBJ1-2; clone size: once; D gene: NA; CDR3 DNA: TGTGCCAGCAGCTTGGCATCTAGCTCTCTCTATGGCTACACCTTC; CDR3 protein: CASSLASSSLYGYTF
V gene: TRBV7-2; J gene: TRBJ2-1; clone size: NA; D gene: TRBD2; CDR3 DNA: TGTGCCAGCAGCTTCCAGACGGGGGGCAATGAGCAGTTCTTC; CDR3 protein: CASSFQTGGNEQFF
V gene: TRBV30; J gene: TRBJ1-1; clone size: NA; D gene: TRBD1; CDR3 DNA: TGTGCCTGGACCCCCGGGACAGGGCTAACTGAAGCTTTCTTT; CDR3 protein: CAWTPGTGLTEAFF
V gene: TRBV29-1; J gene: TRBJ1-1; clone size: NA; D gene: TRBD1; CDR3 DNA: TGCAGCGCCCGACAGGGGTCGTACACTGAAGCTTTCTTT; CDR3 protein: CSARQGSYTEAFF
V gene: TRBV7-8; J gene: TRBJ1-2; clone size: NA; D gene: NA; CDR3 DNA: TGTGCCAGCAGCCCTAGCGGGAACCGATTTAACTATGGCTACACCTTC; CDR3 protein: CASSPSGNRFNYGYTF
V gene: TRBV7-2; J gene: TRBJ1-6; clone size: few; D gene: NA; CDR3 DNA: TGTGCCAGCAGCCGGGACACAGCGAATTCACCCCTCCACTTT; CDR3 protein: CASSRDTANSPLHF
V gene: TRBV29-1; J gene: TRBJ1-2; clone size: NA; D gene: NA; CDR3 DNA: TGCAGCGTTAAGGGGGGGGATGGCTACACCTTC; CDR3 protein: CSVKGGDGYTF
V gene: TRBV7-8; J gene: TRBJ2-6; clone size: NA; D gene: NA; CDR3 DNA: TGTGCCAGCAGCTTAGAACAGGCCCGCTCTGGGGCCAACGTCCTGACTTTC; CDR3 protein: CASSLEQARSGANVLTF
V gene: TRBV7-2; J gene: TRBJ1-3; clone size: once; D gene: NA; CDR3 DNA: TGTGCCAGCAGCTTATCCCCAGGGTGGGGAAACACCATATATTTT; CDR3 protein: CASSLSPGWGNTIYF
V gene: TRBV2; J gene: TRBJ2-7; clone size: NA; D gene: TRBD2; CDR3 DNA: TGTGCCAGCAGACTAAGCGGGGGGGCTTCCTACGAGCAGTACTTC; CDR3 protein: CASRLSGGASYEQYF
V gene: TRBV4-1; J gene: TRBJ2-7; clone size: NA; D gene: TRBD1; CDR3 DNA: TGCGCCAGCAGCCAAGTAGGGACAGGGGATAGGGAGCAGTACTTC; CDR3 protein: CASSQVGTGDREQYF
V gene: TRBV30; J gene: TRBJ1-1; clone size: once; D gene: TRBD1; CDR3 DNA: TGTGCCTGGAGTGAAGACAGGGGATCCACTGAAGCTTTCTTT; CDR3 protein: CAWSEDRGSTEAFF
V gene: TRBV7-8; J gene: TRBJ2-7; clone size: NA; D gene: NA; CDR3 DNA: TGTGCCAGCAGCTTAGCCCGAGACTGGTACGAGCAGTACTTC; CDR3 protein: CASSLARDWYEQYF
V gene: TRBV9; J gene: TRBJ2-2; clone size: once; D gene: NA; CDR3 DNA: TGTGCCAGCAGCGACAGGGTGAGAAACACCGGGGAGCTGTTTTTT; CDR3 protein: CASSDRVRNTGELFF
V gene: TRBV6-5; J gene: TRBJ2-1; clone size: NA; D gene: TRBD2; CDR3 DNA: TGTGCCAGCAGCTACGGACTAGCGGGAGCCAATGAGCAGTTCTTC; CDR3 protein: CASSYGLAGANEQFF
V gene: TRBV20-1; J gene: TRBJ1-4; clone size: NA; D gene: NA; CDR3 DNA: TGCAGTGCTTTGCGGGATGAAAAACTGTTTTTT; CDR3 protein: CSALRDEKLFF
V gene: TRBV2; J gene: TRBJ1-2; clone size: NA; D gene: TRBD1; CDR3 DNA: TGTGCCAGCAGACGGACAGGGCTTTTCCGCGGCTACACCTTC; CDR3 protein: CASRRTGLFRGYTF
V gene: TRBV5-1; J gene: TRBJ1-4; clone size: NA; D gene: NA; CDR3 DNA: TGCGCCAGCAGCCCAGGACTTATTGGGGATAATGAAAAACTGTTTTTT; CDR3 protein: CASSPGLIGDNEKLFF
V gene: TRBV4-1; J gene: TRBJ1-2; clone size: NA; D gene: TRBD1; CDR3 DNA: TGCGCCAGCAGCCAACCTGGACAGGGGGGAAGGGGCTACACCTTC; CDR3 protein: CASSQPGQGGRGYTF
V gene: TRBV19; J gene: TRBJ1-2; clone size: NA; D gene: NA; CDR3 DNA: TGTGCCAGTAGTCAACCCCGAACAGGGATTCCTAACTATGGCTACACCTTC; CDR3 protein: CASSQPRTGIPNYGYTF
V gene: TRBV7-3; J gene: TRBJ2-7; clone size: NA; D gene: NA; CDR3 DNA: TGTGCCAGCAGCTCGAGCGGAAGCTCCTACGAGCAGTACTTC; CDR3 protein: CASSSSGSSYEQYF
V gene: TRBV21-1; J gene: TRBJ2-1; clone size: NA; D gene: NA; CDR3 DNA: TGTGCCAGCAGCAAAGGAGTAACCGGGACTAGCGGGAGTAAATACTCCAATGAGCAGTTCTTC; CDR3 protein: CASSKGVTGTSGSKYSNEQFF
V gene: TRBV2; J gene: TRBJ2-4; clone size: NA; D gene: TRBD1; CDR3 DNA: TGTGCCAGCAGGGGGGACAGCGCCAAAAACATTCAGTACTTC; CDR3 protein: CASRGDSAKNIQYF
V gene: TRBV27; J gene: TRBJ2-1; clone size: NA; D gene: TRBD2; CDR3 DNA: TGTGCCAGCAGTCCAAGACTAGCGGGGTACAATGAGCAGTTCTTC; CDR3 protein: CASSPRLAGYNEQFF
V gene: TRBV5-4; J gene: TRBJ2-7; clone size: few; D gene: NA; CDR3 DNA: TGTGCCAGCAGCTTGGCCTCCTACGAGCAGTACTTC; CDR3 protein: CASSLASYEQYF
V gene: TRBV4-1; J gene: TRBJ1-2; clone size: NA; D gene: TRBD1; CDR3 DNA: TGCGCCAGCAGCCAAGTATTAACAGGGGCGAGCGGCTACACCTTC; CDR3 protein: CASSQVLTGASGYTF
V gene: TRBV6-5; J gene: TRBJ1-1; clone size: once; D gene: NA; CDR3 DNA: TGTGCCAGCAGTTACCGGACGGGATTGAACACTGAAGCTTTCTTT; CDR3 protein: CASSYRTGLNTEAFF
V gene: TRBV7-9; J gene: TRBJ2-1; clone size: NA; D gene: TRBD2; CDR3 DNA: TGTTCCAGCAGTCTAGCCTCAGCGGGGGTTCCCTACAATGAGCAGTTCTTC; CDR3 protein: CSSSLASAGVPYNEQFF
V gene: TRBV6-4; J gene: TRBJ2-3; clone size: NA; D gene: NA; CDR3 DNA: TGTGCCAGCAAAAGCGGGCCCGACACAGATACGCAGTATTTT; CDR3 protein: CASKSGPDTDTQYF
V gene: TRBV27; J gene: TRBJ2-7; clone size: NA; D gene: TRBD1; CDR3 DNA: TGTGCCAGCAGGGACAGGGGGCGAGACGAGCAGTACTTC; CDR3 protein: CASRDRGRDEQYF
V gene: TRBV6-1; J gene: TRBJ2-7; clone size: NA; D gene: NA; CDR3 DNA: TGTGCCAGCAGTGAACCAATTTACGAGCAGTACTTC; CDR3 protein: CASSEPIYEQYF
V gene: TRBV7-9; J gene: TRBJ1-1; clone size: NA; D gene: NA; CDR3 DNA: TGTGCCAGCAGCTTTGGAGGGATCACTGAAGCTTTCTTT; CDR3 protein: CASSFGGITEAFF
V gene: TRBV4-3; J gene: TRBJ2-7; clone size: NA; D gene: TRBD1; CDR3 DNA: TGCGCCAGCAGCCCACGGGACAGCCTCTACGAGCAGTACTTC; CDR3 protein: CASSPRDSLYEQYF
V gene: TRBV2; J gene: TRBJ1-5; clone size: few; D gene: TRBD1; CDR3 DNA: TGTGCCAGCAGTTTTCGTATGGGACAGGGGGCCCTGGGCAATCAGCCCCAGCATTTT; CDR3 protein: CASSFRMGQGALGNQPQHF
V gene: TRBV20-1; J gene: TRBJ2-3; clone size: NA; D gene: NA; CDR3 DNA: TGCAGTGCTAGAGTCGGTGATACGCAGTATTTT; CDR3 protein: CSARVGDTQYF